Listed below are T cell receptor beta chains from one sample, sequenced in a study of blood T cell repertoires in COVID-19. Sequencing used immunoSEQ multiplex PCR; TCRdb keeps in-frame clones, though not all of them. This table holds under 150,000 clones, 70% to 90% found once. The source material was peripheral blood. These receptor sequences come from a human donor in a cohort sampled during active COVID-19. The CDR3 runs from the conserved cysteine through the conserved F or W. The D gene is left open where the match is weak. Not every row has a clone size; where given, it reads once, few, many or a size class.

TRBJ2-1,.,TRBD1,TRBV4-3,TGCGCCAGCAGCCGGAAAGGGACAGACCCTTACAATGAGCAGTTCTTC,CASSRKGTDPYNEQFF
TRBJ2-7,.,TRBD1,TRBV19,TGTGCCAGTAGCAAAATAGGGACAGGGATTGTCCACGAGCAGTACTTC,CASSKIGTGIVHEQYF
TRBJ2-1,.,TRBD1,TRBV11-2,TGTGCCAGCAGCTCGACAGGGCGTGAGCAGTTCTTC,CASSSTGREQFF
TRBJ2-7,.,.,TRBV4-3,TGCGCCAGCAGCCAAGAAGTGGAGGGGACCTTCAGCTCCTACGAGCAGTACTTC,CASSQEVEGTFSSYEQYF
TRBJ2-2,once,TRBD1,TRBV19,TGTGCCAGTAGTAAGGGACAGGGGGCGCGTACCGGGGAGCTGTTTTTT,CASSKGQGARTGELFF
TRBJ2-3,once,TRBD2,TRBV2,TGTGCCAGCAGTGTGGGACTAGCGGGGGGAGATACGCAGTATTTT,CASSVGLAGGDTQYF
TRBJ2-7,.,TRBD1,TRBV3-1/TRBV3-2,TGTGCCAGCAGTACGACAGGGGGCCTTTACGAGCAGTACTTC,CASSTTGGLYEQYF
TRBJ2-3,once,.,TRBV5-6,TGTGCCAGCAGCCCTTCCGCAGCGCGAGATACGCAGTATTTT,CASSPSAARDTQYF
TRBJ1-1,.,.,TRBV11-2,TGTGCCAGCAGCTTTTGGGGGGAGGTTACCACTGAAGCTTTCTTT,CASSFWGEVTTEAFF
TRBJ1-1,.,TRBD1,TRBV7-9,TGTGCCAGCAGACCCCGAGTGGACAGGCCGAACACTGAAGCTTTCTTT,CASRPRVDRPNTEAFF
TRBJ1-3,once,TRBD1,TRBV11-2,TGTGCCAGCAGCTTCAGAGGACAGGCAAGGTCTGGAAACACCATATATTTT,CASSFRGQARSGNTIYF
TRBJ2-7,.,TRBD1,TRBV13,TGTGCCAGCAGACGACAGGGGGCGAGTAGTGGGGAGCAGTACTTC,CASRRQGASSGEQYF
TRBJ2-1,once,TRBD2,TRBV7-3,TGTGCCAGCAGCTCCGGACTAGCGGGGGGGCAGAATGAGCAGTTCTTC,CASSSGLAGGQNEQFF
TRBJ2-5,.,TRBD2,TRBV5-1,TGCGCCAGCAGCTTGTTAGGACTAGCGGGGCAAGAGACCCAGTACTTC,CASSLLGLAGQETQYF
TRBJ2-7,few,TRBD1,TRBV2,TGTGCCAGCAGGGCGGGACAGGGCTACGAGCAGTACTTC,CASRAGQGYEQYF
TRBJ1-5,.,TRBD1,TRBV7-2,TGTGCCAGCAGCTTAGTCCCGACAGGGGCGGTAGGACAGCCCCAGCATTTT,CASSLVPTGAVGQPQHF